This TCR beta chain was documented in a study of cytomegalovirus exposure and HLA in healthy donors. Whole-study findings and limits: Indistinguishable V segments, including TRBV6-2 and TRBV6-3, were excluded.

The V segment lost 4 bases and the J segment 0 bases; nucleotides outside the gene matches: 9. This CDR3 has 18 residues. Looked up from germline, CDR1 is SGDLS and CDR2 is YYNGEE. PCR primers comprised 60 Vbeta and 13 Jbeta primers. Profiling relied on immunoSEQ multiplex PCR, and the TCRdb table lists in-frame clones only, not all of them. This table has under 200,000 clones, 70% to 80% appearing once. On this clone itself: Its antigen is not known.

This chain links TRBV9 with TRBJ2-6; 8 bases are a match to TRBD1. The sample was PBMCs. This TCR was sampled from a male donor in good health and CMV-seropositive. CDR3 sequence reads: CASSSTGTGDSGANVLTF. CDR3 DNA: TGTGCCAGCAGCTCGACCGGGACAGGAGACTCTGGGGCCAACGTCCTGACTTTC.